The 9 T cell receptor beta chains reported below all come from one sample, sequenced in a study of cytomegalovirus exposure and HLA in healthy donors. PCR primers comprised 60 Vbeta and 13 Jbeta primers. Only in-frame clones appear in the TCRdb table, and some are missing; sequencing was by immunoSEQ multiplex PCR. Among roughly 200,000 clones listed, more than 85% were seen once. Material for sequencing was PBMCs. The receptors derive from a woman between 18 and 29 years old in good health and CMV-seronegative.

The chain carries TRBV4-3 and TRBJ2-5; 11 bases line up with TRBD2. The CDR3 totals 14 residues. In germline, CDR1 is LGHNA, CDR2 YSLEER. Losses at the gene ends were 3 bases for V and 5 bases for J; bases not matched to a gene: 2. This CDR3 reads CASSQGTSGETQYF. The CDR3 bases are TGCGCCAGCAGCCAGGGGACTAGCGGCGAGACCCAGTACTTC.

The chain carries TRBV15 and TRBJ2-7, with D tentatively TRBD2 (6 bases). V was shortened by 1 base and J by 0 bases, with 13 bases between the two germline ends. The CDR3 totals 16 residues. Germline CDR1 and CDR2: LNHNV and YYDKDF (reference sequence). Here the CDR3 DNA reads TGTGCCACCAGCAGAGCTGGCGGGATTAACTCCTACGAGCAGTACTTC. Its protein is CATSRAGGINSYEQYF.

J is TRBJ2-2 and V is TRBV27, with 8 nucleotides matching TRBD1. Germline CDR1 reads MNHEY; CDR2 reads SMNVEV (reference sequence). V dropped 3 bases and J dropped 5; count of bases not matched to a gene: 5. This CDR3 has 15 residues. CDR3 amino acids: CASSFQGAGTGELFF. CDR3 DNA sequence: TGTGCCAGCAGTTTTCAGGGGGCAGGGACCGGGGAGCTGTTTTTT.

This clone was counted a single time. The chain recombines TRBV5-4 with TRBJ2-2; 10 nucleotides line up with TRBD2. Germline lookup yields CDR1 SGHNT and CDR2 YYREEE (reference sequence). The CDR3 length is 16 residues. V lost 5 bases and J lost 2; bases outside the gene matches: 6. The CDR3 loop reads CASSMGLAPNTGELFF. CDR3 bases: TGTGCCAGCAGTATGGGACTAGCGCCAAACACCGGGGAGCTGTTTTTT.

The genes are TRBV7-2 and TRBJ2-2; D might be TRBD2 (5 bases). V was clipped by 3 bases and J by 4 bases, with 9 bases between them. The CDR3 extends over 14 amino acids. The germline V gene has CDR1 SGHTA and CDR2 FQGNSA. In DNA form, the CDR3 reads TGTGCCAGCAGCTTGTTAGGGAGCACCGGGGAGCTGTTTTTT. Protein: CASSLLGSTGELFF. The full variable domain, in which reference TRBV7-2 and TRBJ2-2 provide the parts outside the CDR3, is GAGVSQSPSNKVTEKGKDVELRCDPISGHTALYWYRQSLGQGLEFLIYFQGNSAPDKSGLPSDRFSAERTGGSVSTLTIQRTQQEDSAVYLCASSLLGSTGELFFGEGSRLTVL.

This clone was seen only a few times. The J gene is TRBJ2-7, the V gene TRBV6-4, with TRBD2 as a possible D gene (6 bases). The V end was cut by 0 bases, the J end by 0 bases, with 15 bases between. CDR3 size: 17 residues. Germline CDR1 and CDR2: MRHNA and SNTAGT. In nucleotides, the CDR3 is TGTGCCAGCAGTGACTCGAGGACGGGAGACCTCTCCTACGAGCAGTACTTC. This sequence encodes CASSDSRTGDLSYEQYF.

CDR3 residues: CASSLGLAGTDTQYF. The CDR3, as DNA: TGTGCCAGCAGCTTGGGACTAGCGGGAACAGATACGCAGTATTTT. This chain links TRBV7-2 with TRBJ2-3; 13 nucleotides agree with TRBD2. With V trimmed by 3 bases and J by 3 bases, 0 bases remained unmatched. The CDR3 is 15 residues long. Germline values: CDR1 SGHTA, CDR2 FQGNSA.

V and J are TRBV7-6 and TRBJ2-1; TRBD1 matches 7 bases. With 4 bases clipped from V and 2 bases from J, the junction kept 5 bases outside the gene matches. The CDR3 is made up of 15 amino acids. Germline V gives CDR1 SGHVS, CDR2 FNYEAQ. CDR3 nucleotide sequence: TGTGCCAGCAGCTCCCGGGACAGCACCTACAATGAGCAGTTCTTC. Translated, it gives CASSSRDSTYNEQFF. The full variable domain, with the rest looked up from reference TRBV7-6 and TRBJ2-1, is GAGVSQSPRYKVTKRGQDVALRCDPISGHVSLYWYRQALGQGPEFLTYFNYEAQQDKSGLPNDRFSAERPEGSISTLTIQRTEQRDSAMYRCASSSRDSTYNEQFFGPGTRLTVL.

The rearrangement links TRBV13 to TRBJ1-2, with 11 nucleotides matching TRBD1. CDR1 is PRHDT, CDR2 FYEKMQ, per germline (reference sequence). V lost 4 bases to trimming and J lost 7 bases; unmatched junction nucleotides: 5. CDR3 length: 14 amino acids. The CDR3 reads CASSSGQGAIGYTF. CDR3 sequence (DNA): TGTGCCAGCAGCTCCGGACAGGGGGCGATTGGCTACACCTTC.